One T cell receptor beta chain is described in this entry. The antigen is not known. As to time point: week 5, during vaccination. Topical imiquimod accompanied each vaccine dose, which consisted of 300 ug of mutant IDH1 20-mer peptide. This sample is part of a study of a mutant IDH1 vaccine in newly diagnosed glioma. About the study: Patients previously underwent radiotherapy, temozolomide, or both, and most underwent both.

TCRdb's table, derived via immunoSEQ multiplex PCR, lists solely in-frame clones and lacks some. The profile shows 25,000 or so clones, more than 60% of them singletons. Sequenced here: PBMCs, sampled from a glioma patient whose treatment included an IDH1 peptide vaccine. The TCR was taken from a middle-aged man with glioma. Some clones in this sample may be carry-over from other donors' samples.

CDR3 sequence reads: CASSPPDRPHNEKLFF. In DNA form, the CDR3 reads TGTGCCAGCTCACCACCGGACAGGCCGCATAATGAAAAACTGTTTTTT. The chain couples TRBV18 to TRBJ1-4, with TRBD1 matching over 7 bases. Per germline, CDR1 KGHSH and CDR2 LQKENI. CDR3 size: 16 residues. V trimming: 0 bases; J trimming: 4 bases; junction bases outside the gene matches: 5.